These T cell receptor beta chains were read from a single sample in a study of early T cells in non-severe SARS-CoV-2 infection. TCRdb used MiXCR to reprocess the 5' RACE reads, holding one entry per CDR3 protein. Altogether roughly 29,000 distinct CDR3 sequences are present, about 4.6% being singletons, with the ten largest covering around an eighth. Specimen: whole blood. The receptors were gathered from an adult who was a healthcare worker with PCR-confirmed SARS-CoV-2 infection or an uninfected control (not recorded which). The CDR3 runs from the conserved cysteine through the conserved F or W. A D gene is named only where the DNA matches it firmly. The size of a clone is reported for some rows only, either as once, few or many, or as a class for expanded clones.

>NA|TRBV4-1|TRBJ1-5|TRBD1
CASSHGDRRRGNQPQHF
TGCGCCAGCAGCCATGGGGACAGGCGCCGGGGCAATCAGCCCCAGCATTTT
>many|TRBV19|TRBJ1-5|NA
CASSISQPNLGQPQHF
TGTGCCAGTAGTATATCACAGCCGAACTTGGGGCAGCCCCAGCATTTT
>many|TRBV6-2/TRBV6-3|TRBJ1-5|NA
CASSPSHRSQPQHF
TGTGCCAGCAGCCCATCGCACAGGTCGCAGCCCCAGCATTTT
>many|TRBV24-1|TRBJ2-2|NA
CATSGHANTGELFF
TGTGCCACCAGTGGCCACGCCAACACCGGGGAGCTGTTTTTT
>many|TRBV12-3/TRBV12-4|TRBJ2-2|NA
CASSALSSLPGELFF
TGTGCCAGCAGTGCCCTATCGAGTCTTCCCGGGGAGCTGTTTTTT
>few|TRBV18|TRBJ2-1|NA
CASSPKSQRLSNEQFF
TGTGCCAGCTCACCGAAGTCCCAGCGGCTGTCCAATGAGCAGTTCTTC
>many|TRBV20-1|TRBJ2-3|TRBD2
CSATSRDYPPDTQYF
TGCAGTGCGACGAGCCGGGACTACCCCCCAGATACGCAGTATTTT
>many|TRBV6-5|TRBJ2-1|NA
CASSYSWLRGDNEQFF
TGTGCCAGCAGTTACTCTTGGCTTAGGGGGGACAATGAGCAGTTCTTC
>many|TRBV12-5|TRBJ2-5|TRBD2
CASGSGTSGKQETQYF
TGTGCTAGTGGCTCCGGGACTAGCGGGAAACAAGAGACCCAGTACTTC
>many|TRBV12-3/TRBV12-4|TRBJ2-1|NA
CASSYRGYEQFF
TGTGCCAGCAGTTATAGGGGGTATGAGCAGTTCTTC
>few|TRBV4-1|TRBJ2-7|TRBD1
CASSHPTPGTGGYEQYF
TGCGCCAGCAGCCACCCAACCCCCGGGACAGGGGGCTACGAGCAGTACTTC
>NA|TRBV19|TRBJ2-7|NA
CASSSHRRANEQYF
TGTGCCAGTAGTAGTCACAGGCGAGCAAACGAGCAGTACTTC
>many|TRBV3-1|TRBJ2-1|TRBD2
CASSRTSGSISYNEQFF
TGTGCCAGCAGTCGAACTAGCGGTTCTATCTCCTACAATGAGCAGTTCTTC
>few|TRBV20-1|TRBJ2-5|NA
CSASSTQESIQETQYF
TGCAGTGCTAGCTCTACTCAGGAGTCAATCCAAGAGACCCAGTACTTC
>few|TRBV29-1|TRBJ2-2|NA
CSVEVGGGGTGELFF
TGCAGCGTTGAAGTCGGAGGGGGCGGAACCGGGGAGCTGTTTTTT
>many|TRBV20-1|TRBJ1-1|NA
CSARAGRRENTEAFF
TGCAGTGCTAGAGCCGGGAGGAGGGAGAACACTGAAGCTTTCTTT
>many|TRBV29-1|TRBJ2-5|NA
CSAEETQYF
TGCAGCGCCGAAGAGACCCAGTACTTC
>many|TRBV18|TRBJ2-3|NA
CASFFTAVTDTQYF
TGTGCCAGCTTCTTTACCGCTGTCACAGATACGCAGTATTTT
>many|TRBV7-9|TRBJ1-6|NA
CASSSQGGSPLHF
TGTGCCAGCAGCTCACAGGGCGGGTCACCCCTCCACTTT
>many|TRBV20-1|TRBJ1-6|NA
CSAFPVVNSPLHF
TGCAGTGCCTTCCCGGTGGTTAATTCACCCCTCCACTTT
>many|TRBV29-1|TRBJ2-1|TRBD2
CSVAASGGSREQFF
TGCAGCGTTGCTGCTAGCGGGGGGTCACGTGAGCAGTTCTTC
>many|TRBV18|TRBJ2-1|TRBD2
CASSLGGYEQFF
TGTGCCAGCTCTCTGGGGGGGTATGAGCAGTTCTTC
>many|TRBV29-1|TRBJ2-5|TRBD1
CSAGQDQETQYF
TGCAGTGCAGGACAGGACCAAGAGACCCAGTACTTC
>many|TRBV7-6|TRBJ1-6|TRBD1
CASSSRTGESSPLHF
TGTGCCAGCAGCTCAAGGACAGGGGAGAGTTCACCCCTCCACTTT
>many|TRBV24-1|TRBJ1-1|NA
CATSTPFATEAFF
TGTGCCACCTCCACCCCTTTCGCGACTGAAGCTTTCTTT
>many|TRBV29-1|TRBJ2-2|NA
CSIIRVTGELFF
TGCAGTATTATACGGGTTACCGGGGAGCTGTTTTTT
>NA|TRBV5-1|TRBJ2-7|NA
CASSLGGTYEQYF
TGCGCCAGCAGCTTGGGCGGTACCTACGAGCAGTACTTC
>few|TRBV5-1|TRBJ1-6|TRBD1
CASSLEGTGNSPLHF
TGCGCCAGCAGCTTGGAGGGGACAGGTAATTCACCCCTCCACTTT
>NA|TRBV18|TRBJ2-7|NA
CATQRGAPYEQYF
TGTGCCACCCAACGGGGGGCCCCCTACGAGCAGTACTTC
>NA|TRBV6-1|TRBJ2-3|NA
CASSPIRRSGTDTQYF
TGTGCCAGCAGCCCTATTCGCCGGAGTGGGACAGATACGCAGTATTTT
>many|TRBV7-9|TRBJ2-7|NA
CASSLEDNPYEQYF
TGTGCCAGCAGCTTAGAGGACAATCCCTACGAGCAGTACTTC
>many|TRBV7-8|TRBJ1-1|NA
CASSLTGGKSVNTEAFF
TGTGCCAGCAGCTTAACGGGCGGAAAGAGCGTGAACACTGAAGCTTTCTTT
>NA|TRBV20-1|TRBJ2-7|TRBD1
CSAWDRGGEQYF
TGCAGTGCTTGGGACAGGGGAGGAGAGCAGTACTTC
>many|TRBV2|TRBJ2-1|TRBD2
CASSGGSGLGQFF
TGTGCCAGCAGTGGCGGGAGCGGTTTAGGGCAGTTCTTC
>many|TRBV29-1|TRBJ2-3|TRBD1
CSVEDRQVDTQYF
TGCAGCGTGGAGGACAGGCAGGTCGATACGCAGTATTTT